The entry below describes one T cell receptor (beta chain). Antigen unknown. The sample is drawn from a study of vaccination effects on CD4 cells after COVID-19. This CDR3 is 15 amino acids long. With 4 bases removed from V and 2 bases from J, the gap between germline ends came to 13 bases. Germline-derived CDR1 and CDR2 are LGHNA and YNFKEQ. The ViraFEST assay expanded antigen-specific CD4+ T cells with viral peptide pools before sequencing. Between days 10 and 11 of culture, CD4+ T cells were separated out. Every participant took two doses of the BNT162b2 or mRNA-1273 vaccine. Days 3 and 7 were when half the medium was replaced with IL-2 medium. Data came from immunoSEQ multiplex PCR; TCRdb stores just in-frame clones and leaves some out. Found here are about 59,000 clones, 60% to 80% of them singletons; the top ten hold just under 2%.

The receptor's source is a human donor who received a COVID-19 vaccine. This specimen consisted of CD4+ T cells from PBMCs cultured with HCoV-OC43 spike peptides, obtained after COVID-19 vaccination. The subset is: HCoV-OC43 spike overlapping peptide pool stimulation. The genes are TRBV4-2 and TRBJ2-3; D is perhaps TRBD1 or TRBD2 (5 bases each). Written as DNA, the CDR3 is TGTGCCAGCAGCCCAAGTCTGGGACCCACAGATACGCAGTATTTT. This codes for CASSPSLGPTDTQYF.